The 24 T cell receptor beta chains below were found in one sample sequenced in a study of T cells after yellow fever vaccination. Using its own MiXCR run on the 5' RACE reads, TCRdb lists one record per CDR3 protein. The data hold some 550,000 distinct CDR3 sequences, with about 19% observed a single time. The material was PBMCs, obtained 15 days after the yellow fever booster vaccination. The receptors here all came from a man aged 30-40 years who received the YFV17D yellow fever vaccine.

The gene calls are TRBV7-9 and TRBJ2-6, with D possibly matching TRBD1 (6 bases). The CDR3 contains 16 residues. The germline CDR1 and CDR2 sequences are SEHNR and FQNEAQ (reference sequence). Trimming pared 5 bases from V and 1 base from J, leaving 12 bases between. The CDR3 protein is CASSTYRESGANVLTF. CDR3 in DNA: TGTGCCAGCAGCACTTACAGGGAATCTGGGGCCAACGTCCTGACTTTC.

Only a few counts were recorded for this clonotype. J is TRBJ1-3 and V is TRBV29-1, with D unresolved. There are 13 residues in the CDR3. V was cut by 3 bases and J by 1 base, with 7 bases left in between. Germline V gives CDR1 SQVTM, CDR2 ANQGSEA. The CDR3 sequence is CSVDGSSGNTIYF. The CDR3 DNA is TGCAGCGTTGATGGTTCGTCTGGAAACACCATATATTTT.

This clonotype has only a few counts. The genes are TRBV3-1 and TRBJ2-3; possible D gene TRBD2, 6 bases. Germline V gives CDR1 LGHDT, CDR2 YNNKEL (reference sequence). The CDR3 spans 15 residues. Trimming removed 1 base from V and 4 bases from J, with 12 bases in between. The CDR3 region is CASSQAAGRSDTQYF. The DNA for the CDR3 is TGTGCCAGCAGCCAAGCGGCGGGGCGATCAGATACGCAGTATTTT.

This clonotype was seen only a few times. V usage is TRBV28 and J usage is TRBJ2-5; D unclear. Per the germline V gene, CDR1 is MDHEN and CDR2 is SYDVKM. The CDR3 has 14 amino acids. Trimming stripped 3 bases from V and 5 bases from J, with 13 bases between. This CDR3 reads CASSLIVGRETQYF. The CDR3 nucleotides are TGTGCCAGCAGTTTGATAGTCGGGCGGGAGACCCAGTACTTC.

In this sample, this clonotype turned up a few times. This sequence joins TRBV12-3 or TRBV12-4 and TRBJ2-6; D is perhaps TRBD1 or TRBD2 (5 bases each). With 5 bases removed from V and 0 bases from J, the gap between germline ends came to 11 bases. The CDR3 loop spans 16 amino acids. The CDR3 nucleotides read TGTGCCAGCAGTCCATGGGACGTCTCTGGGGCCAACGTCCTGACTTTC. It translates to CASSPWDVSGANVLTF.

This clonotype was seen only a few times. Here the CDR3 reads CASSLAGVAGETQYF. The CDR3 DNA sequence: TGTGCCAGCAGCTTAGCGGGGGTAGCGGGAGAGACCCAGTACTTC. The V gene is TRBV7-2, the J gene TRBJ2-5; 7 nucleotides line up with TRBD2. This CDR3 spans 15 amino acids. Germline-derived CDR1 and CDR2 are SGHTA and FQGNSA. The V and J ends lost 0 bases and 4 bases, in that order; junction bases with no gene match: 5.

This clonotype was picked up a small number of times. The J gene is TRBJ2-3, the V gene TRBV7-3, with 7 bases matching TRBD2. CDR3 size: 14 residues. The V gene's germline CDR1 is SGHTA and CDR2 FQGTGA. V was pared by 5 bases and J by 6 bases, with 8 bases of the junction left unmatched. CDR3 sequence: CASSKTSVRDTQYF. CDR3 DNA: TGTGCCAGCAGCAAAACTAGCGTTCGGGATACGCAGTATTTT.

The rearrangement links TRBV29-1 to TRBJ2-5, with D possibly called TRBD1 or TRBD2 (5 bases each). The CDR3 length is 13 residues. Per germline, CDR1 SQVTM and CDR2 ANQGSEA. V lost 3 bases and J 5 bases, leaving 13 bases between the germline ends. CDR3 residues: CSVEQGPQETQYF. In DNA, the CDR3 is TGCAGCGTTGAGCAGGGACCCCAGGAGACCCAGTACTTC. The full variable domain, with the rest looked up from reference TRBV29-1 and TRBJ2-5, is SAVISQKPSRDICQRGTSLTIQCQVDSQVTMMFWYRQQPGQSLTLIATANQGSEATYESGFVIDKFPISRPNLTFSTLTVSNMSPEDSSIYLCSVEQGPQETQYFGPGTRLLVL.

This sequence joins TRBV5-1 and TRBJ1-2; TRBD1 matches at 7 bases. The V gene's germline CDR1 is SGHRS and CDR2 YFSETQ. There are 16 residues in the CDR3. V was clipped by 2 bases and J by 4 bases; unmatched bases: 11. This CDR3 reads CASSLSNRGLTYGYTF. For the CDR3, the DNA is TGCGCCAGCAGCTTATCTAATAGGGGGCTTACCTATGGCTACACCTTC. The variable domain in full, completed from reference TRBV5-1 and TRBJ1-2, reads KAGVTQTPRYLIKTRGQQVTLSCSPISGHRSVSWYQQTPGQGLQFLFEYFSETQRNKGNFPGRFSGRQFSNSRSEMNVSTLELGDSALYLCASSLSNRGLTYGYTFGSGTRLTVV.

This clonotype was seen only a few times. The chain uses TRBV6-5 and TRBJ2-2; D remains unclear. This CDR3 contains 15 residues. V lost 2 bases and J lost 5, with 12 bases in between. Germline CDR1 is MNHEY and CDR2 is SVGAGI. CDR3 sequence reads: CASSYRGRSTGELFF. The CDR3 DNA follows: TGTGCCAGCAGTTACAGAGGAAGGTCAACCGGGGAGCTGTTTTTT.

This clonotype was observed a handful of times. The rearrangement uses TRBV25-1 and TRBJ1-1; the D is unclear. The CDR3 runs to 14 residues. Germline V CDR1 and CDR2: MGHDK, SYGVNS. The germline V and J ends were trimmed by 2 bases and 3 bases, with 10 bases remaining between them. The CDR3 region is CASSEAGFDTEAFF. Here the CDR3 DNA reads TGTGCCAGCAGTGAAGCGGGTTTTGACACTGAAGCTTTCTTT. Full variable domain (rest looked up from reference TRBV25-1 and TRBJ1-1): EADIYQTPRYLVIGTGKKITLECSQTMGHDKMYWYQQDPGMELHLIHYSYGVNSTEKGDLSSESTVSRIRTEHFPLTLESARPSHTSQYLCASSEAGFDTEAFFGQGTRLTVV.

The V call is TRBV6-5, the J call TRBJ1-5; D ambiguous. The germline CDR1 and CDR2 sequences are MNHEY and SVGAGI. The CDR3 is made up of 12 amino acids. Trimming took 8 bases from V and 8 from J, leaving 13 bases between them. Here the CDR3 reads CASRASGEPQHF. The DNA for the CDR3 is TGTGCCAGCCGGGCCTCCGGGGAGCCCCAGCATTTT.

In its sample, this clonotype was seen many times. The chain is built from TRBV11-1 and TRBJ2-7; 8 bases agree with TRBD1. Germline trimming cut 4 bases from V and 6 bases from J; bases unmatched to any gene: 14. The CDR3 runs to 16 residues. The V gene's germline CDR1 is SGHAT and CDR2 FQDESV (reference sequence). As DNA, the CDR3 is TGTGCCAGCAGCTACCTCAGGGGGCCCGACTCAGGCGAGCAGTACTTC. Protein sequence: CASSYLRGPDSGEQYF.

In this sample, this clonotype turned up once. Here the CDR3 DNA reads TGTGCCTGGAGTGTAAGCTACTCCGGGGAGCTGTTTTTT. It is translated as CAWSVSYSGELFF. The chain combines TRBV30 with TRBJ2-2, with no clear D. The V gene lost 0 bases and the J gene lost 6 bases, with 8 bases spanning the gap. Germline assignment: CDR1 GTSNPN and CDR2 SVGIG (reference sequence). The CDR3 covers 13 residues.

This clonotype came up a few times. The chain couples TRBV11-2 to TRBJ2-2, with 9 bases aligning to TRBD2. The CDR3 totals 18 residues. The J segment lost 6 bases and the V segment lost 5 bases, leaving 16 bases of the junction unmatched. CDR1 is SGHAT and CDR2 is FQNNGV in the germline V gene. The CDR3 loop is CASSKKTSGPVGAGELFF. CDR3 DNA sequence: TGTGCCAGCAGCAAAAAGACTAGCGGCCCCGTAGGTGCCGGGGAGCTGTTTTTT. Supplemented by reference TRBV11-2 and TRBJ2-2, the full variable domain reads EAGVAQSPRYKIIEKRQSVAFWCNPISGHATLYWYQQILGQGPKLLIQFQNNGVVDDSQLPKDRFSAERLKGVDSTLKIQPAKLEDSAVYLCASSKKTSGPVGAGELFFGEGSRLTVL.

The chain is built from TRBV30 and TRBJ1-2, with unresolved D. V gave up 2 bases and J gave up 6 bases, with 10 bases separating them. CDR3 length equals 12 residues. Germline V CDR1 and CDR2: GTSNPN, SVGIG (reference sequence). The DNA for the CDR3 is TGTGCCTGGAGTCTACCGGGAAATGGCTACACCTTC. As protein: CAWSLPGNGYTF.

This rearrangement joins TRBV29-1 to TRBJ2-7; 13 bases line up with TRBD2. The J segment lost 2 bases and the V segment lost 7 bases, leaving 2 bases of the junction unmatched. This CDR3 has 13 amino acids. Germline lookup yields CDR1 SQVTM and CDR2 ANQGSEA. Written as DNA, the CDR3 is TGCAGCGCCGGGACTAGCGGGACCTACGAGCAGTACTTC. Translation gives CSAGTSGTYEQYF.

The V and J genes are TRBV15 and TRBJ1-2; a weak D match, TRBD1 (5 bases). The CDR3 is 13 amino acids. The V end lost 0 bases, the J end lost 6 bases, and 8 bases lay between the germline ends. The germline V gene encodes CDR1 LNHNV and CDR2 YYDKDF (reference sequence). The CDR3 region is CATSRDLGDGYTF. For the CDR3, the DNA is TGTGCCACCAGCAGAGATTTAGGGGATGGCTACACCTTC.

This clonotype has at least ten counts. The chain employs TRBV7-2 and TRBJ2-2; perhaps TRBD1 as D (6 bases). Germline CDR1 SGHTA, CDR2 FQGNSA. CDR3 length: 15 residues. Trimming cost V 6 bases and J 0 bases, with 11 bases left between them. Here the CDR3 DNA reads TGTGCCAGCAGTTCCCGGACAGCGAACACCGGGGAGCTGTTTTTT. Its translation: CASSSRTANTGELFF.

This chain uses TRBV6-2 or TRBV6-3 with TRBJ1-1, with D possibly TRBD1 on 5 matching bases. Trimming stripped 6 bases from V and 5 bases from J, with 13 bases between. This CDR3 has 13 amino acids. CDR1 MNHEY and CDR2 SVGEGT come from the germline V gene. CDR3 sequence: CASRRQRGTEAFF. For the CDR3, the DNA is TGTGCCAGCAGGCGACAGAGGGGAACTGAAGCTTTCTTT.

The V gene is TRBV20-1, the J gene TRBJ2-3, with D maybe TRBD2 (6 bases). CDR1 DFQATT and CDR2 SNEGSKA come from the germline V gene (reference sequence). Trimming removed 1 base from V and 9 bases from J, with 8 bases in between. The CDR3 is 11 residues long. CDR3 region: CSARVAGTQYF. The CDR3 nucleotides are TGCAGTGCTAGAGTGGCGGGGACGCAGTATTTT.

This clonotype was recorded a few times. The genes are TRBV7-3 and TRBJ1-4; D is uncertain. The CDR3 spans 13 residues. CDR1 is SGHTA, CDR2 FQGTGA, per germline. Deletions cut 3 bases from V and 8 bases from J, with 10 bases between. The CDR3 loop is CASSFASGEKLFF. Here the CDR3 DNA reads TGTGCCAGCAGCTTTGCCTCGGGGGAAAAACTGTTTTTT.

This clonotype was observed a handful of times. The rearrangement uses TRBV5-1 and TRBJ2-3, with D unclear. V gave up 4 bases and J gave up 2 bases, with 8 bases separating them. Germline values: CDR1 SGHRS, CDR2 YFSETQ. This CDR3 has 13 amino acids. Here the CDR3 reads CASSQGFTDTQYF. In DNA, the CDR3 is TGCGCCAGCAGCCAAGGATTCACAGATACGCAGTATTTT.

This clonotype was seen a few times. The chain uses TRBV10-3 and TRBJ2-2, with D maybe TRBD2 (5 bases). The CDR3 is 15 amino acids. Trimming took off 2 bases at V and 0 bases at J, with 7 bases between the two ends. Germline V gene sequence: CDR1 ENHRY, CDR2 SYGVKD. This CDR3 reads CAISENGANTGELFF. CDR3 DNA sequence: TGTGCCATCAGTGAGAACGGGGCGAACACCGGGGAGCTGTTTTTT.